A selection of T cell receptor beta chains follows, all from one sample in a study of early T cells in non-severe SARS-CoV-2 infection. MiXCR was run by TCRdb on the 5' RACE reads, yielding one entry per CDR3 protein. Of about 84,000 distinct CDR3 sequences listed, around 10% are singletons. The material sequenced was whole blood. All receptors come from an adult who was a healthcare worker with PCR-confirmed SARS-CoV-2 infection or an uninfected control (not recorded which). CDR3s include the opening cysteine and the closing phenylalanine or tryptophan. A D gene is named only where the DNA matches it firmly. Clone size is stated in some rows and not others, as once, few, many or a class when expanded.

CDR3: CASSQETYADTQYF
DNA: TGTGCCAGCAGCCAAGAAACCTATGCAGATACGCAGTATTTT
J: TRBJ2-3
V: TRBV3-1
size: many
D: NA

CDR3: CSAATIYEQYF
DNA: TGCAGTGCTGCGACTATTTACGAGCAGTACTTC
J: TRBJ2-7
V: TRBV20-1
size: few
D: NA

CDR3: CASSAGTRSSYEQYF
DNA: TGTGCCAGCAGCGCCGGGACCCGGAGCTCCTACGAGCAGTACTTC
J: TRBJ2-7
V: TRBV9
size: many
D: NA

CDR3: CASSLSRQIHSEQFF
DNA: TGTGCCAGCAGTTTATCCCGCCAAATCCACAGTGAGCAGTTCTTC
J: TRBJ2-1
V: TRBV27
size: few
D: NA

CDR3: CASGARNQETQYF
DNA: TGTGCCAGCGGGGCGAGGAACCAAGAGACCCAGTACTTC
J: TRBJ2-5
V: TRBV7-8
size: NA
D: NA

CDR3: CASSPQGAGEKLFF
DNA: TGCGCCAGCAGCCCCCAGGGGGCTGGTGAAAAACTGTTTTTT
J: TRBJ1-4
V: TRBV5-1
size: NA
D: TRBD1

CDR3: CASSGPENTIYF
DNA: TGTGCCAGCAGCGGTCCGGAAAACACCATATATTTT
J: TRBJ1-3
V: TRBV5-4
size: few
D: NA

CDR3: CSAGLAGGLNYEQYF
DNA: TGCAGTGCCGGACTAGCGGGAGGCCTCAACTACGAGCAGTACTTC
J: TRBJ2-7
V: TRBV20-1
size: NA
D: TRBD2

CDR3: CATSEPGLAGSEQFF
DNA: TGTGCCACCAGTGAGCCGGGACTAGCTGGGTCCGAGCAGTTCTTC
J: TRBJ2-1
V: TRBV24-1
size: few
D: TRBD2

CDR3: CASSQHPGQSSGANVLTF
DNA: TGTGCCAGCAGCCAGCACCCTGGACAAAGCTCTGGGGCCAACGTCCTGACTTTC
J: TRBJ2-6
V: TRBV3-1
size: medium-sized
D: NA

CDR3: CASSRTGTGGSGANVLTF
DNA: TGTGCCAGCAGTCGAACCGGGACAGGTGGCTCTGGGGCCAACGTCCTGACTTTC
J: TRBJ2-6
V: TRBV7-9
size: NA
D: TRBD1

CDR3: CASSFVPFSYEQYF
DNA: TGTGCCAGCAGTTTTGTGCCGTTCTCCTACGAGCAGTACTTC
J: TRBJ2-7
V: TRBV27
size: NA
D: NA

CDR3: CASSPAGDTQYF
DNA: TGCGCCAGCAGCCCCGCCGGAGATACGCAGTATTTT
J: TRBJ2-3
V: TRBV5-1
size: NA
D: NA

CDR3: CASTLGPGGLEKF
DNA: TGTGCCAGCACCCTAGGCCCCGGGGGGCTGGAAAAATTC
J: TRBJ2-1
V: TRBV7-8
size: few
D: NA

CDR3: CASSAGTAGNSPLHF
DNA: TGTGCCAGCAGCGCCGGGACAGCCGGTAATTCACCCCTCCACTTT
J: TRBJ1-6
V: TRBV9
size: few
D: TRBD1

CDR3: CATSAKENVLAGSPGELFF
DNA: TGTGCCACCAGTGCCAAAGAAAACGTGCTAGCGGGTTCGCCCGGGGAGCTGTTTTTT
J: TRBJ2-2
V: TRBV24-1
size: many
D: TRBD2

CDR3: CASSLVGRIQETQYF
DNA: TGTGCCAGCAGTTTGGTGGGGCGTATCCAAGAGACCCAGTACTTC
J: TRBJ2-5
V: TRBV12-3/TRBV12-4
size: few
D: NA

CDR3: CSVDNGSGELFF
DNA: TGCAGCGTTGACAACGGGTCCGGGGAGCTGTTTTTT
J: TRBJ2-2
V: TRBV29-1
size: NA
D: NA

CDR3: CASSYLPPSSTDTQYF
DNA: TGTGCCAGCAGTTACCTCCCCCCCTCTAGCACAGATACGCAGTATTTT
J: TRBJ2-3
V: TRBV6-6
size: NA
D: NA

CDR3: CASSLGGAGYEQYF
DNA: TGTGCCAGCAGCTTGGGTGGAGCGGGCTACGAGCAGTACTTC
J: TRBJ2-7
V: TRBV5-6
size: many
D: NA

CDR3: CASRNRGMNTGELFF
DNA: TGTGCCAGCAGAAACAGGGGAATGAACACCGGGGAGCTGTTTTTT
J: TRBJ2-2
V: TRBV11-2
size: many
D: TRBD1

CDR3: CASSYKGQGAFLGNTIYF
DNA: TGTGCCAGCAGTTACAAAGGACAGGGGGCCTTCCTTGGAAACACCATATATTTT
J: TRBJ1-3
V: TRBV6-5
size: many
D: TRBD1

CDR3: CASSFGGAGQETQYF
DNA: TGCGCCAGCAGCTTTGGGGGGGCCGGCCAAGAGACCCAGTACTTC
J: TRBJ2-5
V: TRBV5-1
size: few
D: NA